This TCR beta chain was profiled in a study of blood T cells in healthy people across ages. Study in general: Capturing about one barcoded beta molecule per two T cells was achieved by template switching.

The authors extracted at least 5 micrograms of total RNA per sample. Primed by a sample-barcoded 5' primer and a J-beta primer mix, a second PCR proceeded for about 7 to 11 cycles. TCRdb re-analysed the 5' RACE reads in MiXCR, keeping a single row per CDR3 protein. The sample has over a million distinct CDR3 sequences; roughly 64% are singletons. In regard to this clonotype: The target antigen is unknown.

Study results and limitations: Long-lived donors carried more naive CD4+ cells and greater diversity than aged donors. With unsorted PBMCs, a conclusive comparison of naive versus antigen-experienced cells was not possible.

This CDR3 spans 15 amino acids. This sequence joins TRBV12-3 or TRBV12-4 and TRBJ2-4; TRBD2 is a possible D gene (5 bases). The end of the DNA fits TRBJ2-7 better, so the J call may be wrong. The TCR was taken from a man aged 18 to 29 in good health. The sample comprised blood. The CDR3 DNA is TGTGCCAGCAGGCCCCCGGGGTTCGCCTCCTACGAGCAGTACTTC. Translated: CASRPPGFASYEQYF.